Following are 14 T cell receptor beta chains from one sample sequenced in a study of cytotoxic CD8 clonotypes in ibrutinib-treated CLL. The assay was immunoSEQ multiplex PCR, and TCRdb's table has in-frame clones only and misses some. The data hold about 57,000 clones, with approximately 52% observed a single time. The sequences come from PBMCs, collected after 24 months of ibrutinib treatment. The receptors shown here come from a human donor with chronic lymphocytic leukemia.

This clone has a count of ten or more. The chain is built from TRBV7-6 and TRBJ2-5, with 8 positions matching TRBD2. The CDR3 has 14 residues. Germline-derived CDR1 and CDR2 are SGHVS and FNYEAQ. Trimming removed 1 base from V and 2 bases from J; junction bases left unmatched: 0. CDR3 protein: CASSLGGGQETQYF. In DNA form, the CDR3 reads TGTGCCAGCAGCTTAGGCGGGGGGCAAGAGACCCAGTACTTC.

CDR3 DNA: TGTGCCAGCAGTGGACAGGCCCTCTATGGCTACACCTTC. This codes for CASSGQALYGYTF. V gene TRBV5-6 combines with J gene TRBJ1-2, with 7 bases matching TRBD1. The V and J ends lost 5 bases and 4 bases, in that order; junction bases with no gene match: 5. Looked up from germline, CDR1 is SGHDT and CDR2 is YYEEEE. There are 13 residues in the CDR3.

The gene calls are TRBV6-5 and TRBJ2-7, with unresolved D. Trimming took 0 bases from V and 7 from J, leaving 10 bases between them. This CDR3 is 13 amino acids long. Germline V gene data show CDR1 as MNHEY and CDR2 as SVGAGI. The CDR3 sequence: CASSYSNLGEQYF. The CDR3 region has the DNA TGTGCCAGCAGTTACTCGAATCTGGGGGAGCAGTACTTC.

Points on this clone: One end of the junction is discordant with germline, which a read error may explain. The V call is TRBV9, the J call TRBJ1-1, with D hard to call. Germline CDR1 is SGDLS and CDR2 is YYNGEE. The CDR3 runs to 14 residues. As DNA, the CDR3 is TGTGCCAGCAGCGCAGGATCGGCGAACGCTGAAGCTTTCTTT. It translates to CASSAGSANAEAFF.

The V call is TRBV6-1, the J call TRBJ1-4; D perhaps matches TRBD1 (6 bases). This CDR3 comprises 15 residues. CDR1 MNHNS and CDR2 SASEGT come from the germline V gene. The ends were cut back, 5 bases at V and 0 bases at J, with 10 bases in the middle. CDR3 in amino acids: CASSRGIATNEKLFF. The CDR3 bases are TGTGCCAGCAGTAGGGGGATCGCAACTAATGAAAAACTGTTTTTT.

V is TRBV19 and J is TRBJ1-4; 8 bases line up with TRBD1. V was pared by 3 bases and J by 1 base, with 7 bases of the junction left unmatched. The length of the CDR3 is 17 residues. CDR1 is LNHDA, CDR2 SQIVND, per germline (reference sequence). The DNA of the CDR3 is TGTGCCAGTAGTATTGGGATCACAGGGGGAACTAATGAAAAACTGTTTTTT. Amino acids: CASSIGITGGTNEKLFF. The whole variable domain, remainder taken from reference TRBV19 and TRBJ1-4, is DGGITQSPKYLFRKEGQNVTLSCEQNLNHDAMYWYRQDPGQGLRLIYYSQIVNDFQKGDIAEGYSVSREKKESFPLTVTSAQKNPTAFYLCASSIGITGGTNEKLFFGSGTQLSVL.

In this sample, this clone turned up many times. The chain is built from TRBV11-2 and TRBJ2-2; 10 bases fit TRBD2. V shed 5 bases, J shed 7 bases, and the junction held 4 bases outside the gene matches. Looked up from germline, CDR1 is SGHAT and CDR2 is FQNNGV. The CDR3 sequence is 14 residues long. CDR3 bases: TGTGCCAGCAGCAGGACTAGCGGACGCGGGGAGCTGTTTTTT. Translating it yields CASSRTSGRGELFF.

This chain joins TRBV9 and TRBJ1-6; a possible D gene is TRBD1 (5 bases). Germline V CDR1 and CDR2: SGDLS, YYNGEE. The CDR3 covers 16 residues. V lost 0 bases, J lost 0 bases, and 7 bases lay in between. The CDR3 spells CASSVGDDSYNSPLHF. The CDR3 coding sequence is TGTGCCAGCAGCGTAGGGGACGACTCCTATAATTCACCCCTCCACTTT.

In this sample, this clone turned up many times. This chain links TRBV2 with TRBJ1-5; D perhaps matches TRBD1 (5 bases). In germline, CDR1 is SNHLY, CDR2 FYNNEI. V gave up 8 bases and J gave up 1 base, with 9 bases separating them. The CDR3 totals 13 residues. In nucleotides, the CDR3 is TGTGCCAGCGGGCCAGGGAGCAATCAGCCCCAGCATTTT. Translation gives CASGPGSNQPQHF.

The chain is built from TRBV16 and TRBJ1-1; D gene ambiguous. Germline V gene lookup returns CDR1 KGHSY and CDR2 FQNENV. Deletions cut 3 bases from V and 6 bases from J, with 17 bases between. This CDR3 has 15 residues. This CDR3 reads CASSHPPWELPEAFF. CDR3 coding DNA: TGTGCCAGCAGCCACCCGCCATGGGAGCTCCCTGAAGCTTTCTTT.

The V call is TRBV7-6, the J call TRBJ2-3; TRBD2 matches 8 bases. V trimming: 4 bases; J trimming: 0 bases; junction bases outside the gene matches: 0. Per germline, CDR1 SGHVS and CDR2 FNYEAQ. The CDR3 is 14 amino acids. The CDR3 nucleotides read TGTGCCAGCAGCTCTAGCGGGAGCACAGATACGCAGTATTTT. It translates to CASSSSGSTDTQYF.

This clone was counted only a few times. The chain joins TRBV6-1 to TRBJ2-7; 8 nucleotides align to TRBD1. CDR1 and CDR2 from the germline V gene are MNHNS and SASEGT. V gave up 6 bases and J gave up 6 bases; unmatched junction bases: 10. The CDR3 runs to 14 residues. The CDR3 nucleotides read TGTGCCAGCAGAACCTCAGGGGGCTCCATCGAGCAGTACTTC. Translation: CASRTSGGSIEQYF.

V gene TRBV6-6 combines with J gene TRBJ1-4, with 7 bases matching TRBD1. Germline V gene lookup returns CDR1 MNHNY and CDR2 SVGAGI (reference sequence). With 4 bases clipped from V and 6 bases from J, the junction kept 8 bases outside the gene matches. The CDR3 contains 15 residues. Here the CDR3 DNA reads TGTGCCAGCAGTTCCAACAGGGGTTGGGATGAAAAACTGTTTTTT. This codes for CASSSNRGWDEKLFF.

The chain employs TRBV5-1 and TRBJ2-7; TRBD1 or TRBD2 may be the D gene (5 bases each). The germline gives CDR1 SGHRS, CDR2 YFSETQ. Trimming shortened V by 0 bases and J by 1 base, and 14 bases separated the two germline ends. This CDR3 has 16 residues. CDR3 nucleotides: TGCGCCAGCAGCTTGGTTCTCCGGGACGTATCCTACGAGCAGTACTTC. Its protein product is CASSLVLRDVSYEQYF.